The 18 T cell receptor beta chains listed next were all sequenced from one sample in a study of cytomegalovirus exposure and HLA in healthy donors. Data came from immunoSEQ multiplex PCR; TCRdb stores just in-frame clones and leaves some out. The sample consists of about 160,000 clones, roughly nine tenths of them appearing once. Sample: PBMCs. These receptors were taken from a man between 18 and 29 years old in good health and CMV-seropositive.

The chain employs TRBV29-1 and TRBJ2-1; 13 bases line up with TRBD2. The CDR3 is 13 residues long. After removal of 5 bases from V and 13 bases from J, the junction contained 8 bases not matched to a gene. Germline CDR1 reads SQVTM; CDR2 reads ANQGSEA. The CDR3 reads CSVRLAGGAEQFF. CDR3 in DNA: TGCAGCGTTCGACTAGCGGGAGGCGCAGAACAGTTCTTC.

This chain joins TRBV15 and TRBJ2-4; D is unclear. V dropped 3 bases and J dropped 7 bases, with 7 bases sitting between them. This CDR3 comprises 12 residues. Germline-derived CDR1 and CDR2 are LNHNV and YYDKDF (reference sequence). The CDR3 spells CATSSILNIQYF. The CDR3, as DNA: TGTGCCACCAGCAGCATTTTGAACATTCAGTACTTC.

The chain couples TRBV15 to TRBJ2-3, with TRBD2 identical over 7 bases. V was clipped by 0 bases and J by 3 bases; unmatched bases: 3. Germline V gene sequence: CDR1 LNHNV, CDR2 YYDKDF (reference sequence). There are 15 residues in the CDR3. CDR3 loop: CATSRELARTDTQYF. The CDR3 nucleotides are TGTGCCACCAGCAGAGAACTAGCGAGAACAGATACGCAGTATTTT. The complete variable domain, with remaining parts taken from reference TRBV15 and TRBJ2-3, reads DAMVIQNPRYQVTQFGKPVTLSCSQTLNHNVMYWYQQKSSQAPKLLFHYYDKDFNNEADTPDNFQSRRPNTSFCFLDIRSPGLGDTAMYLCATSRELARTDTQYFGPGTRLTVL.

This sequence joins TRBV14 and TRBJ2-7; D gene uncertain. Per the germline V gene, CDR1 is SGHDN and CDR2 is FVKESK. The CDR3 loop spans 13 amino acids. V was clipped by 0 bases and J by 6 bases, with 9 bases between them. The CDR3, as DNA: TGTGCCAGCAGCCAAGACATACGAGCCGAGCAGTACTTC. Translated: CASSQDIRAEQYF.

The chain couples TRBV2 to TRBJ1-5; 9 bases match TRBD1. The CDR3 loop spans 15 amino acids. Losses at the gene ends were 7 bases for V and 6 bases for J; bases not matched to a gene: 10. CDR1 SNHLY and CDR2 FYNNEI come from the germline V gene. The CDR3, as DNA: TGTGCCAGCACCACAGGGGGCGACAGGTCTCAGCCCCAGCATTTT. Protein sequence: CASTTGGDRSQPQHF.

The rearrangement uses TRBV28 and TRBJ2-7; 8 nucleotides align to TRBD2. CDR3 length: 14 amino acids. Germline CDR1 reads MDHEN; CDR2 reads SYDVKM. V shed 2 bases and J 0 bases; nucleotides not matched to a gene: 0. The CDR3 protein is CASSLGTSSYEQYF. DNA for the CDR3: TGTGCCAGCAGTTTAGGGACTAGCTCCTACGAGCAGTACTTC.

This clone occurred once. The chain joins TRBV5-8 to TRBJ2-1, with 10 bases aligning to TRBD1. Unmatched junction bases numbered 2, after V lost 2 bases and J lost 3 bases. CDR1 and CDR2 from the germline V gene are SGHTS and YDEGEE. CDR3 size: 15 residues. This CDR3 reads CASSFRDRGYNEQFF. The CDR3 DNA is TGTGCCAGCAGCTTTCGGGACAGGGGCTACAATGAGCAGTTCTTC. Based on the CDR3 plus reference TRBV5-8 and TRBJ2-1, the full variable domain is EAGVTQSPTHLIKTRGQQATLRCSPISGHTSVYWYQQALGLGLQFLLWYDEGEERNRGNFPPRFSGRQFPNYSSELNVNALELEDSALYLCASSFRDRGYNEQFFGPGTRLTVL.

CDR3: CASSEGLSGNYNEQFF. The CDR3 DNA follows: TGTGCCAGCAGTGAAGGACTTAGCGGAAACTACAATGAGCAGTTCTTC. The chain links TRBV6-1 to TRBJ2-1, with a tentative D call TRBD2 (6 bases). The V and J ends lost 1 base and 3 bases respectively, with 13 bases between them. The CDR3 has 16 residues. CDR1 and CDR2 from the germline V gene are MNHNS and SASEGT.

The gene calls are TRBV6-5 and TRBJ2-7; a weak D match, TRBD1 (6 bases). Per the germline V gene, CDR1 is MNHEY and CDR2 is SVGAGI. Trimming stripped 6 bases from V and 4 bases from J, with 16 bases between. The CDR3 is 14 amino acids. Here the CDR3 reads CASSPLTGLYEQYF. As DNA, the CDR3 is TGTGCCAGCAGCCCCCTCACAGGGCTGTACGAGCAGTACTTC.

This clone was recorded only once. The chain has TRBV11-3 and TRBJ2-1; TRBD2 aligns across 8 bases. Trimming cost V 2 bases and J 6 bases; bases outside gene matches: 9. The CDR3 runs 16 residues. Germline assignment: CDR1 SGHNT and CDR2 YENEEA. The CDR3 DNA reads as TGTGCCAGCAGCTTAATGTCTAGCGGGTCAGGCAATGAGCAGTTCTTC. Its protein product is CASSLMSSGSGNEQFF.

The CDR3 loop is CASSVGGSGDTEAFF. Written as DNA, the CDR3 is TGTGCCAGCAGCGTAGGAGGATCGGGGGATACTGAAGCTTTCTTT. This chain links TRBV9 with TRBJ1-1; possible D gene TRBD1, 5 bases. V gave up 0 bases and J gave up 5 bases, with 14 bases separating them. CDR1 and CDR2 (germline): SGDLS, YYNGEE. This CDR3 spans 15 amino acids.

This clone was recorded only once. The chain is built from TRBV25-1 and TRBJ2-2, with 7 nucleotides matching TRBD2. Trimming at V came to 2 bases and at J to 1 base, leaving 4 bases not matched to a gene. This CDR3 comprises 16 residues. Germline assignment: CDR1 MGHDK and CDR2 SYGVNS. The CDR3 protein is CASSEALAWNTGELFF. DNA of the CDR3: TGTGCCAGCAGTGAAGCACTAGCGTGGAACACCGGGGAGCTGTTTTTT.

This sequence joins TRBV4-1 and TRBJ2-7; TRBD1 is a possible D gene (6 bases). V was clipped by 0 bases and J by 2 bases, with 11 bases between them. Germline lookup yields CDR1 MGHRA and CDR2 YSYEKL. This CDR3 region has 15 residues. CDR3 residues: CASSQEYRETYEQYF. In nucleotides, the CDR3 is TGCGCCAGCAGCCAAGAATACAGGGAAACCTACGAGCAGTACTTC.

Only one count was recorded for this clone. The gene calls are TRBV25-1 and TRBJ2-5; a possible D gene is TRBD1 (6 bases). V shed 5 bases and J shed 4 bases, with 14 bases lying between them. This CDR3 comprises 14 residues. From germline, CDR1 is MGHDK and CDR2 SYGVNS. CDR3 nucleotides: TGTGCCAGCAGTCAGGGGAGAGCTACAGAGACCCAGTACTTC. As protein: CASSQGRATETQYF. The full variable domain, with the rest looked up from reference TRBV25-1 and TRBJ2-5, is EADIYQTPRYLVIGTGKKITLECSQTMGHDKMYWYQQDPGMELHLIHYSYGVNSTEKGDLSSESTVSRIRTEHFPLTLESARPSHTSQYLCASSQGRATETQYFGPGTRLLVL.

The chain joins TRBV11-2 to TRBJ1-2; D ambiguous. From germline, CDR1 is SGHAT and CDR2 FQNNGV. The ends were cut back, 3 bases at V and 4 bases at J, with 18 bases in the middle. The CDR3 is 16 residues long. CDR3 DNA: TGTGCCAGCAGCTTCACCCAAGTAGGAGTAGTCTATGGCTACACCTTC. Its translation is CASSFTQVGVVYGYTF.

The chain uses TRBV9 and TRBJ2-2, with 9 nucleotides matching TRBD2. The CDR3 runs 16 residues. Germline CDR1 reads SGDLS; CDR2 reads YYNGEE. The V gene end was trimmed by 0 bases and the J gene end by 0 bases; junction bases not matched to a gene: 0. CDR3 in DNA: TGTGCCAGCAGCGTAGGCGGGAGGGCGAACACCGGGGAGCTGTTTTTT. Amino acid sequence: CASSVGGRANTGELFF.

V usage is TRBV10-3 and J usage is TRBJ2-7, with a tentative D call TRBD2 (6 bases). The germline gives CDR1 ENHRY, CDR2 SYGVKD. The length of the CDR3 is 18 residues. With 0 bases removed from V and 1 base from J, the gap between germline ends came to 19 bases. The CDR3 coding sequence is TGTGCCATCAGTGAGTCGATTCGGGGGAGAGGTAGTTCCTACGAGCAGTACTTC. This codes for CAISESIRGRGSSYEQYF.

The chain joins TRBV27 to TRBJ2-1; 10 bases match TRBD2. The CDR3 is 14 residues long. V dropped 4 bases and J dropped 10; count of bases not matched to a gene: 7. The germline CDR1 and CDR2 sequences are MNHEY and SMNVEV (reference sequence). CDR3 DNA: TGTGCCAGCAGTTGGGCTAGCGGGAGTGGAGAGCAGTTCTTC. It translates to CASSWASGSGEQFF.